This T cell receptor beta chain originates from a study of tissue T cells after allogeneic stem cell transplantation (dated by TCRdb to 2021 to 2024). General notes on the study: Using research autopsies of patients with and without GVHD, plus mouse models of GVHD, the study profiled TCR beta repertoires across many tissues. On the human side, the study was prospective and observational, with no blinding or randomization.

Read against the paper, the sample's time point label means: mouse harvest day 7 after allogeneic transplant. Mouse grafts consisting of 10^7 T-cell-depleted bone marrow cells combined with 10^6 splenic CD5+ T cells were administered by tail vein injection. GVHD in mice was modeled with a major MHC-mismatch B6 (H2b) into BALB/c (H2d) model, and tissues were profiled at day 7 or 14. On day 7 or 14 post-transplant, mouse tissues and retro-orbital blood were harvested with separate sterile tools for each animal, and livers were flushed before harvest. Before genomic DNA isolation with the DNeasy Blood & Tissue Kit, mouse tissues were minced with razor blades in buffered saline. Points the paper makes about the study in general: Within patients, how anatomically similar tissues were was a major factor shaping TCR repertoire composition, regardless of disease or transplant status. The patient cohort was small and varied clinically, and sampling depth was recognized as a limitation. Only a few T cell clones appeared in more than one patient, yet motif-based clustering showed tissue-specific repertoire signatures that were shared between patients. In both patients and mice, T cells from blood and spleen picked up only a limited part of the TCR repertoire that was detected in tissues. The study did not determine which tissue TCRs were alloreactive or antigen-specific, and some clones might have been persisting host cells.

For this clone: The clone's antigen remains unknown. Being a mouse receptor, it is described with mouse gene labels and germline sequences. Read sequence stops 1 residue before the CDR3 end, and the germline J gene provides the missing end.

CDR1 and CDR2 are drawn from the germline V gene: KGHTA, FQNQQP. From cysteine to phenylalanine, the CDR3 is 15 amino acids long. Sequencing covers 42 bases of the CDR3, shown here with the frame starting at base 1. Libraries were constructed by the immunoSEQ multiplex PCR assay. TCRbeta CDR3 sequencing was performed at survey depth by Adaptive Biotechnologies, and CDR3 sequences, V/J genes, productive frequency and template counts were reported. TCR beta CDR3 regions were amplified from genomic DNA instead of RNA. Per the authors' processing: Pairwise repertoire overlap between tissues was quantified with Jensen-Shannon divergence, where 1 means complete divergence and 0 identical. Tissues were grouped by single-linkage agglomerative hierarchical clustering of pairwise JSD values, and the clustering results were shown as dendrograms. All patient samples were analyzed with GLIPH2 using simulation_depth 1000, kmer_min_depth 3 and cdr3_length_cutoff 8, and only groups containing more than two unique CDR3s were kept. A standardized tissue-overlap score was calculated by extrapolating Jaccard GLIPH-group overlap across patients to a standard repertoire size of 1000 clones. To look at how diversity was associated with clinical or experimental variables, linear mixed-effect models were used, with tissue treated as a fixed effect and individual treated as a random effect. Not all clones reach the TCRdb copy of this immuneACCESS table, which keeps in-frame sequences only. Checked studies attribute under half of the gap to unresolved V genes and leave the rest unexplained. The D gene and trimming were derived from the DNA, and the V and J assignments and clone size from that table. The sample includes approximately 9,000 clones, with under 55% observed a single time. The biggest ten clones account for 7.4% of the sample.

Sequencing was carried out using gut tissue. This TCR came from a female BALB/c mouse given C57BL/6 T cells with graft-versus-host disease after an allogeneic hematopoietic cell transplant. This chain joins TRBV23 to TRBJ2-5; the table names TRBD2, a call not compared with the DNA. The CDR3 reads CSSSLTGGAPDTQYF. The sequenced part of the CDR3 DNA is TGCTCCAGCAGCCTGACTGGGGGGGCGCCGGACACCCAGTAC.